This TCR beta chain was sequenced in a study of T cell responses to AZD1222 COVID-19 vaccine. V gave up 2 bases and J gave up 6 bases, with 22 bases separating them. The CDR3 runs 17 residues. Germline V gene lookup returns CDR1 LGHDT and CDR2 YNNKEL (reference sequence). The protocol was immunoSEQ multiplex PCR, while the TCRdb copy is restricted to in-frame clones and leaves out a portion. The sample holds roughly 150,000 clones, 75% to 90% seen once. The TCR comes from an adult in good health. This chain connects TRBV3-1 (or the pseudogene TRBV3-2) to TRBJ2-5, with a weak D call TRBD2 (6 bases). The specimen was peripheral blood, collected on day 0 of AZD1222 vaccination. Here the CDR3 reads CASSQSGVRVREKTQYF. The CDR3 DNA reads TGTGCCAGCAGCCAATCGGGAGTCAGGGTTCGGGAAAAGACCCAGTACTTC.